A selection of T cell receptor beta chains follows, all from one sample in a study of CXCR3-negative and CXCR3-positive naive CD8 T cells. TCRdb re-called the 5' RACE reads and gives one entry per CDR3 protein, without DNA. The sample table sets out under 85,000 distinct CDR3 sequences. Material for sequencing was naive CXCR3- CD8+ T cells from blood. All receptors come from a human donor in good health. Some clones in this sample may be carry-over from other donors' samples. The CDR3 runs from the conserved cysteine through the conserved F or W. The order of the fields is J gene, V gene, CDR3 length, CDR3 protein.

J gene: TRBJ2-7
V gene: TRBV20-1
CDR3 length: 16
CDR3 protein: CSARDQLAGESYEQYF

J gene: TRBJ2-7
V gene: TRBV13
CDR3 length: 13
CDR3 protein: CASSEATDREQYF

J gene: TRBJ2-7
V gene: TRBV25-1
CDR3 length: 13
CDR3 protein: CASSEGAGYEQYF

J gene: TRBJ2-1
V gene: TRBV29-1
CDR3 length: 12
CDR3 protein: CSVGDAYNEQFF

J gene: TRBJ2-7
V gene: TRBV29-1
CDR3 length: 13
CDR3 protein: CSVWETAGWEQYF

J gene: TRBJ1-1
V gene: TRBV27
CDR3 length: 15
CDR3 protein: CASSLSIGSWPEAFF

J gene: TRBJ2-7
V gene: TRBV29-1
CDR3 length: 15
CDR3 protein: CSVELDSGPNYEQYF

J gene: TRBJ2-2
V gene: TRBV4-3
CDR3 length: 15
CDR3 protein: CASSPGQGNTGELFF

J gene: TRBJ2-7
V gene: TRBV6-2/TRBV6-3
CDR3 length: 15
CDR3 protein: CASSSRTDVSYEQYF

J gene: TRBJ2-7
V gene: TRBV5-1
CDR3 length: 14
CDR3 protein: CASSLEGTVYEQYF

J gene: TRBJ2-5
V gene: TRBV29-1
CDR3 length: 13
CDR3 protein: CSVWRQEGETQYF

J gene: TRBJ2-7
V gene: TRBV23-1
CDR3 length: 13
CDR3 protein: CASSQLPGNEQYF

J gene: TRBJ1-1
V gene: TRBV6-4
CDR3 length: 15
CDR3 protein: CASSSTGQPNTEAFF

J gene: TRBJ1-2
V gene: TRBV29-1
CDR3 length: 14
CDR3 protein: CSVTSWSGTDGYTF

J gene: TRBJ2-5
V gene: TRBV7-9
CDR3 length: 16
CDR3 protein: CASSSGQGAAYETQYF

J gene: TRBJ1-2
V gene: TRBV29-1
CDR3 length: 12
CDR3 protein: CSVERQNYGYTF

J gene: TRBJ1-1
V gene: TRBV4-3
CDR3 length: 16
CDR3 protein: CASSQSLGQGAYEAFF

J gene: TRBJ1-2
V gene: TRBV20-1
CDR3 length: 13
CDR3 protein: CSASFSRAHGYTF

J gene: TRBJ2-5
V gene: TRBV29-1
CDR3 length: 16
CDR3 protein: CSVEDPKSANQETQYF

J gene: TRBJ2-2
V gene: TRBV28
CDR3 length: 14
CDR3 protein: CASATRTNTGELFF

J gene: TRBJ2-3
V gene: TRBV27
CDR3 length: 15
CDR3 protein: CASSFTGGAVDTQYF

J gene: TRBJ2-1
V gene: TRBV29-1
CDR3 length: 12
CDR3 protein: CSVLNPTDEQFF

J gene: TRBJ2-5
V gene: TRBV7-6
CDR3 length: 15
CDR3 protein: CASSYCVFEVETQYF

J gene: TRBJ2-5
V gene: TRBV7-9
CDR3 length: 16
CDR3 protein: CASSLMTSGPQETQYF

J gene: TRBJ1-5
V gene: TRBV5-6
CDR3 length: 14
CDR3 protein: CASSRDRDSEPQHF

J gene: TRBJ2-5
V gene: TRBV7-8
CDR3 length: 18
CDR3 protein: CASSSIVEVQGWGETQYF

J gene: TRBJ2-7
V gene: TRBV4-1
CDR3 length: 13
CDR3 protein: CASSQGTGWEQYF

J gene: TRBJ1-1
V gene: TRBV6-5
CDR3 length: 15
CDR3 protein: CASSYSPDGGAEAFF

J gene: TRBJ2-1
V gene: TRBV12-3/TRBV12-4
CDR3 length: 16
CDR3 protein: CASSPNLAGGNNEQFF